Listed here are 27 T cell receptor beta chains from one sample, sequenced in a study of blood T cell repertoires in COVID-19. The data were produced by immunoSEQ multiplex PCR, yet TCRdb's version contains in-frame clones alone and is incomplete. The sample includes about 68,000 clones, approximately 75% of them seen just once. Sequenced: peripheral blood. These receptors were taken from a woman aged 55 to 70 with acute or convalescent COVID-19.

The table lists this clone with a few counts. The chain is built from TRBV5-1 and TRBJ2-7; 8 nucleotides agree with TRBD1. CDR1 is SGHRS, CDR2 YFSETQ, per germline. The CDR3 contains 14 residues. With 0 bases clipped from V and 5 bases from J, the junction kept 4 bases outside the gene matches. The DNA for the CDR3 is TGCGCCAGCAGCTTGGATCCAGGGGGCAACGAGCAGTACTTC. Translation gives CASSLDPGGNEQYF. Using reference TRBV5-1 and TRBJ2-7 for the parts outside the CDR3, the full variable domain is KAGVTQTPRYLIKTRGQQVTLSCSPISGHRSVSWYQQTPGQGLQFLFEYFSETQRNKGNFPGRFSGRQFSNSRSEMNVSTLELGDSALYLCASSLDPGGNEQYFGPGTRLTVT.

This sequence joins TRBV29-1 and TRBJ1-2; possible D gene TRBD1, 5 bases. With 7 bases removed from V and 4 bases from J, the gap between germline ends came to 13 bases. The CDR3 covers 12 residues. The germline gives CDR1 SQVTM, CDR2 ANQGSEA. This CDR3 is CSAKDTPYGYTF. The CDR3 region has the DNA TGCAGCGCCAAGGACACCCCCTATGGCTACACCTTC.

The chain uses TRBV9 and TRBJ1-3; 8 nucleotides agree with TRBD1. The J segment lost 0 bases and the V segment lost 0 bases, leaving 11 bases of the junction unmatched. The germline V gene has CDR1 SGDLS and CDR2 YYNGEE. The CDR3 has 19 residues. CDR3: CASSVDDRGNNPSGNTIYF. The CDR3 region has the DNA TGTGCCAGCAGCGTAGATGACAGGGGAAACAATCCCTCTGGAAACACCATATATTTT. The full variable domain, completed using reference TRBV9 and TRBJ1-3, is DSGVTQTPKHLITATGQRVTLRCSPRSGDLSVYWYQQSLDQGLQFLIQYYNGEERAKGNILERFSAQQFPDLHSELNLSSLELGDSALYFCASSVDDRGNNPSGNTIYFGEGSWLTVV.

The rearrangement joins TRBV5-1 to TRBJ1-4; TRBD1 matches at 7 bases. CDR3 size: 14 residues. The V and J ends lost 0 bases and 7 bases, in that order; junction bases with no gene match: 3. Germline lookup yields CDR1 SGHRS and CDR2 YFSETQ. CDR3: CASSLGQGTEKLFF. The CDR3 nucleotides are TGCGCCAGCAGCTTGGGACAGGGAACTGAAAAACTGTTTTTT.

The chain recombines TRBV9 with TRBJ1-1, with a tentative D call TRBD1 (5 bases). This CDR3 has 13 amino acids. Between the trimmed V and J ends, which lost 0 bases and 8 bases, there was a span of 11 bases. The germline gives CDR1 SGDLS, CDR2 YYNGEE. The CDR3, as DNA: TGTGCCAGCAGCGTAGTAGGGGACTCCGAAGCTTTCTTT. Its translation: CASSVVGDSEAFF.

The chain carries TRBV19 and TRBJ2-5; D remains unclear. Trimming removed 4 bases at V and 1 base at J, with 13 bases between. Per germline, CDR1 LNHDA and CDR2 SQIVND (reference sequence). The CDR3 consists of 15 residues. This CDR3 reads CASSTPDTVQETQYF. CDR3 DNA: TGTGCCAGTAGTACTCCCGACACCGTCCAAGAGACCCAGTACTTC.

This sequence joins TRBV29-1 and TRBJ2-5; D is undetermined. Per the germline V gene, CDR1 is SQVTM and CDR2 is ANQGSEA. Trimming took off 4 bases at V and 5 bases at J, with 14 bases between the two ends. The CDR3 sequence is 13 residues long. The CDR3 DNA sequence: TGCAGCGTTGCGGCCGACTCCGGGGAGACCCAGTACTTC. Amino acid sequence: CSVAADSGETQYF.

The chain employs TRBV5-1 and TRBJ1-2; possible D gene TRBD1, 5 bases. Germline assignment: CDR1 SGHRS and CDR2 YFSETQ. The CDR3 is made up of 14 amino acids. V shed 3 bases and J shed 0 bases, with 9 bases lying between them. DNA for the CDR3: TGCGCCAGCAGCTCTACAGGAGCTAACTATGGCTACACCTTC. This encodes CASSSTGANYGYTF.

This chain joins TRBV19 and TRBJ1-2; D unresolved. The germline CDR1 and CDR2 sequences are LNHDA and SQIVND (reference sequence). The CDR3 covers 15 residues. V was shortened by 3 bases and J by 8 bases, with 19 bases between the two germline ends. The CDR3, as DNA: TGTGCCAGTAGTATTCTAAGCCGCGAGGGTGGAGGCTACACCTTC. The encoded protein is CASSILSREGGGYTF. Complete variable domain (other parts from reference TRBV19 and TRBJ1-2): DGGITQSPKYLFRKEGQNVTLSCEQNLNHDAMYWYRQDPGQGLRLIYYSQIVNDFQKGDIAEGYSVSREKKESFPLTVTSAQKNPTAFYLCASSILSREGGGYTFGSGTRLTVV.

The chain joins TRBV28 to TRBJ2-7; TRBD2 aligns across 8 bases. V lost 11 bases to trimming and J lost 0 bases; unmatched junction nucleotides: 9. The CDR3 extends over 14 amino acids. Germline CDR1 is MDHEN and CDR2 is SYDVKM. In DNA form, the CDR3 reads TGTGCCTCCAAGGGGCGGGGGGACTCCTACGAGCAGTACTTC. This gives the protein CASKGRGDSYEQYF.

The chain combines TRBV7-6 with TRBJ2-2; 10 nucleotides match TRBD2. Germline CDR1 is SGHVS and CDR2 is FNYEAQ. CDR3 length equals 15 residues. V was pared by 5 bases and J by 5 bases, with 5 bases of the junction left unmatched. CDR3 in DNA: TGTGCCAGCAGCCCCGGGACTAGCGTGACCGGGGAGCTGTTTTTT. Translated: CASSPGTSVTGELFF.

This chain uses TRBV27 with TRBJ2-3, with a weak D call TRBD2 (5 bases). Trimming left V 3 bases short and J 2 bases short, with 15 bases between. This CDR3 comprises 16 residues. Germline CDR1 is MNHEY and CDR2 is SMNVEV (reference sequence). In nucleotides, the CDR3 is TGTGCCAGCAGTTTCGCTAGAGGGTTCGACACAGATACGCAGTATTTT. This gives the protein CASSFARGFDTDTQYF.

This clone was observed a single time. The chain combines TRBV10-3 with TRBJ2-7; 7 bases are shared with TRBD1. This CDR3 is built from 12 residues. V lost 4 bases and J lost 6; bases outside the gene matches: 3. Germline CDR1 and CDR2: ENHRY and SYGVKD. The CDR3 nucleotides read TGTGCCATCAGTGGACAGGGTGGCGAGCAGTACTTC. Its protein is CAISGQGGEQYF.

V usage is TRBV28 and J usage is TRBJ2-1, with D uncertain. The CDR3 runs to 15 residues. V was cut by 6 bases and J by 4 bases, with 16 bases left in between. Germline V gene lookup returns CDR1 MDHEN and CDR2 SYDVKM. The CDR3 protein is CASSLVPAVYNEQFF. CDR3 nucleotide sequence: TGTGCCAGCAGCTTGGTGCCCGCGGTATACAATGAGCAGTTCTTC. Using reference TRBV28 and TRBJ2-1 for the parts outside the CDR3, the full variable domain is DVKVTQSSRYLVKRTGEKVFLECVQDMDHENMFWYRQDPGLGLRLIYFSYDVKMKEKGDIPEGYSVSREKKERFSLILESASTNQTSMYLCASSLVPAVYNEQFFGPGTRLTVL.

There are a few counts of this clone. The chain has TRBV7-8 and TRBJ1-1; tentative D call: TRBD1 (5 bases). V lost 7 bases to trimming and J lost 12 bases, with 18 bases between them. Germline CDR1 and CDR2: SGHVS and FQNEAQ. CDR3 size: 12 residues. CDR3 sequence: CASTLGGERTFF. CDR3 DNA: TGTGCCAGCACCCTCGGAGGGGAGCGAACTTTCTTT. The whole variable domain, filled in from reference TRBV7-8 and TRBJ1-1, reads GAGVSQSPRYKVAKRGQDVALRCDPISGHVSLFWYQQALGQGPEFLTYFQNEAQLDKSGLPSDRFFAERPEGSVSTLKIQRTQQEDSAVYLCASTLGGERTFFGQGTRLTVV.

This chain links TRBV28 with TRBJ1-1, with 7 bases fitting TRBD1. Germline assignment: CDR1 MDHEN and CDR2 SYDVKM. J gave up 0 bases and V 0 bases, and 1 base lay outside the gene matches. CDR3 length equals 15 residues. The CDR3: CASSLWTGLNTEAFF. CDR3 in DNA: TGTGCCAGCAGTTTATGGACAGGGTTGAACACTGAAGCTTTCTTT. The full variable domain, with the rest looked up from reference TRBV28 and TRBJ1-1, is DVKVTQSSRYLVKRTGEKVFLECVQDMDHENMFWYRQDPGLGLRLIYFSYDVKMKEKGDIPEGYSVSREKKERFSLILESASTNQTSMYLCASSLWTGLNTEAFFGQGTRLTVV.

This clone came up a few times. This chain uses TRBV6-4 with TRBJ2-3; 8 bases align to TRBD2. V was pared by 6 bases and J by 6 bases, with 8 bases of the junction left unmatched. CDR1 is MRHNA and CDR2 is SNTAGT in the germline V gene. CDR3 size: 14 residues. CDR3 coding DNA: TGTGCCAGCAGCCCACTAGCGGACGCGGATACGCAGTATTTT. As protein: CASSPLADADTQYF.

This clone was picked up many times. This sequence joins TRBV11-2 and TRBJ2-7; D gene unclear. In germline, CDR1 is SGHAT, CDR2 FQNNGV. V lost 0 bases to trimming and J lost 1 base, with 7 bases between them. The CDR3 runs to 14 residues. This CDR3 is CASSLEAQSYEQYF. CDR3 sequence (DNA): TGTGCCAGCAGCTTAGAGGCCCAATCCTACGAGCAGTACTTC. Full variable domain (missing parts from reference TRBV11-2 and TRBJ2-7): EAGVAQSPRYKIIEKRQSVAFWCNPISGHATLYWYQQILGQGPKLLIQFQNNGVVDDSQLPKDRFSAERLKGVDSTLKIQPAKLEDSAVYLCASSLEAQSYEQYFGPGTRLTVT.

The chain has TRBV6-2 or TRBV6-3 and TRBJ2-2; the match to TRBD2 covers 13 bases. This CDR3 has 17 residues. CDR1 is MNHEY and CDR2 is SVGEGT in the germline V gene. Germline trimming cut 2 bases from V and 5 bases from J; bases unmatched to any gene: 5. The CDR3 coding sequence is TGTGCCAGCAGTTACCCGACTAGCGGGGGGTTAACCGGGGAGCTGTTTTTT. This gives the protein CASSYPTSGGLTGELFF.

The chain is built from TRBV15 and TRBJ1-5, with 9 bases aligning to TRBD1. CDR1 LNHNV and CDR2 YYDKDF come from the germline V gene (reference sequence). Trimming at V came to 1 base and at J to 6 bases, leaving 7 bases not matched to a gene. This CDR3 region has 16 residues. CDR3 sequence (DNA): TGTGCCACCAGCAGAGTCTTACAGGGGGCGGGTCAGCCCCAGCATTTT. Translated: CATSRVLQGAGQPQHF. Together with reference TRBV15 and TRBJ1-5, the CDR3 gives the full variable domain: DAMVIQNPRYQVTQFGKPVTLSCSQTLNHNVMYWYQQKSSQAPKLLFHYYDKDFNNEADTPDNFQSRRPNTSFCFLDIRSPGLGDTAMYLCATSRVLQGAGQPQHFGDGTRLSIL.

The chain joins TRBV18 to TRBJ2-1, with D unresolved. In germline, CDR1 is KGHSH, CDR2 LQKENI. V dropped 1 base and J dropped 5 bases, with 6 bases sitting between them. The length of the CDR3 is 13 residues. DNA for the CDR3: TGTGCCAGCTCACCACTAGAGAACAATGAGCAGTTCTTC. Translating gives CASSPLENNEQFF.

This chain links TRBV19 with TRBJ2-7, with D uncertain. The CDR3 loop spans 13 amino acids. Germline V CDR1 and CDR2: LNHDA, SQIVND (reference sequence). Deletions cut 1 base from V and 5 bases from J, with 9 bases between. The chain's CDR3 is CASSIGRGDEQYF. The CDR3 coding sequence is TGTGCCAGTAGTATAGGGAGAGGCGACGAGCAGTACTTC.

This clone was observed a handful of times. J is TRBJ1-1 and V is TRBV5-1; tentative D call: TRBD1 (5 bases). From germline, CDR1 is SGHRS and CDR2 YFSETQ. V lost 6 bases to trimming and J lost 7 bases, with 16 bases between them. The CDR3 sequence is 13 residues long. The CDR3 coding sequence is TGCGCCAGCACGGGGGATGGGTTGAGTGAAGCTTTCTTT. It specifies CASTGDGLSEAFF.

J is TRBJ1-6 and V is TRBV5-1, with 8 bases that match TRBD1. In germline, CDR1 is SGHRS, CDR2 YFSETQ. This CDR3 has 16 amino acids. The J segment lost 8 bases and the V segment lost 6 bases, leaving 13 bases of the junction unmatched. CDR3 protein: CASTLGTGPFDSPLHF. CDR3 DNA: TGCGCCAGCACCCTCGGGACAGGTCCATTTGATTCACCCCTCCACTTT.

The V and J genes are TRBV7-2 and TRBJ2-1; TRBD2 is a possible D gene (6 bases). Trimming took 3 bases from V and 6 from J, leaving 12 bases between them. The CDR3 is made up of 14 amino acids. In germline, CDR1 is SGHTA, CDR2 FQGNSA. CDR3 nucleotide sequence: TGTGCCAGCAGCTTTGGAACCGGGGGCAATGAGCAGTTCTTC. Its translation is CASSFGTGGNEQFF.

This clone was counted only a few times. The rearrangement links TRBV6-5 to TRBJ1-2; D might be TRBD1 (5 bases). Germline CDR1 MNHEY, CDR2 SVGAGI. The CDR3 is made up of 14 amino acids. V was cut by 5 bases and J by 5 bases, with 15 bases left in between. CDR3 nucleotide sequence: TGTGCCAGCAGTCCCCCGGGGGTCTGGTATGGCTACACCTTC. Its translation: CASSPPGVWYGYTF.

The chain couples TRBV6-5 to TRBJ1-1; 8 bases map to TRBD1. The CDR3 runs to 16 residues. The germline gives CDR1 MNHEY, CDR2 SVGAGI. The ends lost 0 bases at V and 0 bases at J; junction bases unmatched: 3. CDR3 loop: CASSYSRTGLNTEAFF. The CDR3 DNA sequence: TGTGCCAGCAGTTACTCGCGGACAGGGCTGAACACTGAAGCTTTCTTT.